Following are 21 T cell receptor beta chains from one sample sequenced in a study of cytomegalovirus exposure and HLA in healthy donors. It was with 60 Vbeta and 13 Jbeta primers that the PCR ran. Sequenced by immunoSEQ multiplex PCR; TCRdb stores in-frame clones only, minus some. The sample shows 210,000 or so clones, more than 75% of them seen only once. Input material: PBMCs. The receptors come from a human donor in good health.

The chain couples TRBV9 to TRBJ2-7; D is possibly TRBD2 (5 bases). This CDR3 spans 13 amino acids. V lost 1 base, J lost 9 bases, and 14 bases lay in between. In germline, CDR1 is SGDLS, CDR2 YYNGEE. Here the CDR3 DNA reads TGTGCCAGCAGCGTATTCCCCCGGGATGTGCAGTACTTC. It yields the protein CASSVFPRDVQYF.

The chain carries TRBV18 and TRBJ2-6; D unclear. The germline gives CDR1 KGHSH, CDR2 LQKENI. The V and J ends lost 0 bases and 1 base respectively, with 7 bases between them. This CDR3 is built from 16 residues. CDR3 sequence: CASSPPTTSGANVLTF. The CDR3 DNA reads TGTGCCAGCTCACCACCGACAACTTCTGGGGCCAACGTCCTGACTTTC.

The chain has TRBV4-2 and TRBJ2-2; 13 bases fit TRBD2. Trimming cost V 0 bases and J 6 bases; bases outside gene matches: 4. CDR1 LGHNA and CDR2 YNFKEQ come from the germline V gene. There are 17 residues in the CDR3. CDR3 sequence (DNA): TGTGCCAGCAGCCAAGAGAGCGGACTAGCGGGAGCCGGGGAGCTGTTTTTT. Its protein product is CASSQESGLAGAGELFF.

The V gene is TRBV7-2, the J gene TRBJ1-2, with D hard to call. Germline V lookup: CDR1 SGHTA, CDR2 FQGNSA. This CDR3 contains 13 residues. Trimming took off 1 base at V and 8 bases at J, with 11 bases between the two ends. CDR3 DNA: TGTGCCAGCAGCTTAGGGGCTCCGATGGGCTACACCTTC. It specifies CASSLGAPMGYTF.

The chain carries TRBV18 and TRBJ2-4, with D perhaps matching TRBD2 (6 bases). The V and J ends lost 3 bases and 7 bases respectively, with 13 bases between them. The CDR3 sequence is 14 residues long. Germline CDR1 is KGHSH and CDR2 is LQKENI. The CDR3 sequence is CASSPDAGRNIQYF. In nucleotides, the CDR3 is TGTGCCAGCTCACCGGACGCGGGGAGGAACATTCAGTACTTC. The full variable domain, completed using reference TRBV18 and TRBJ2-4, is NAGVMQNPRHLVRRRGQEARLRCSPMKGHSHVYWYRQLPEEGLKFMVYLQKENIIDESGMPKERFSAEFPKEGPSILRIQQVVRGDSAAYFCASSPDAGRNIQYFGAGTRLSVL.

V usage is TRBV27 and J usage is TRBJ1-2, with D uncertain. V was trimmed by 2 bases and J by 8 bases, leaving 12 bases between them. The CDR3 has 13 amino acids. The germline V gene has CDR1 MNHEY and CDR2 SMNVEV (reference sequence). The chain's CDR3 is CASSLTSSSGYTF. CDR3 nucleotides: TGTGCCAGCAGTTTAACGTCCAGTAGCGGCTACACCTTC.

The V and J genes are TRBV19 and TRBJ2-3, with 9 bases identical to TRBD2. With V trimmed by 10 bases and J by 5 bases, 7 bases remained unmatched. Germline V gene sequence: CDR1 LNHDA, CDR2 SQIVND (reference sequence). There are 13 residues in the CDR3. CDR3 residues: CATLAGVEDTQYF. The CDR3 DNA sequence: TGTGCCACCTTAGCGGGAGTTGAAGATACGCAGTATTTT.

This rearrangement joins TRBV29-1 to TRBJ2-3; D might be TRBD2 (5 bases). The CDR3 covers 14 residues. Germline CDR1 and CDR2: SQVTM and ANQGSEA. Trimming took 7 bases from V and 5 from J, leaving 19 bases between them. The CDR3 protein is CSAGGPSAKDTQYF. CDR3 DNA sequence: TGCAGCGCCGGAGGACCGTCCGCAAAAGATACGCAGTATTTT.

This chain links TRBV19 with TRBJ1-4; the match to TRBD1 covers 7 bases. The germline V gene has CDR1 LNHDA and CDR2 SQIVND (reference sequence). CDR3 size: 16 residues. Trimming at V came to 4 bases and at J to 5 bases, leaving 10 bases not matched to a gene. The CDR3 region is CASSTLTGTANEKLFF. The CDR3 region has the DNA TGTGCCAGTAGTACACTTACCGGGACAGCGAATGAAAAACTGTTTTTT. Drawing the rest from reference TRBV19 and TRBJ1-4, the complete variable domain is DGGITQSPKYLFRKEGQNVTLSCEQNLNHDAMYWYRQDPGQGLRLIYYSQIVNDFQKGDIAEGYSVSREKKESFPLTVTSAQKNPTAFYLCASSTLTGTANEKLFFGSGTQLSVL.

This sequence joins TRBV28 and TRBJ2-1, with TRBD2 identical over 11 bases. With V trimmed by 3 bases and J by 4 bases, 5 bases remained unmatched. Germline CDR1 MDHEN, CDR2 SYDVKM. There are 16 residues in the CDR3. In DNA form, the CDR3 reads TGTGCCAGCAGTTTGAGACTAGCGGGATTATACAATGAGCAGTTCTTC. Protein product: CASSLRLAGLYNEQFF. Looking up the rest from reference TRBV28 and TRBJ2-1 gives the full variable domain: DVKVTQSSRYLVKRTGEKVFLECVQDMDHENMFWYRQDPGLGLRLIYFSYDVKMKEKGDIPEGYSVSREKKERFSLILESASTNQTSMYLCASSLRLAGLYNEQFFGPGTRLTVL.

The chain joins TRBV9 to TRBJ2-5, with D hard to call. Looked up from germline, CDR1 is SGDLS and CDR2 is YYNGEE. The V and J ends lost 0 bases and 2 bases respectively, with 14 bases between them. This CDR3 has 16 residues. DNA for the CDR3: TGTGCCAGCAGCGTAGGTGTAGCCCATACTCAAGAGACCCAGTACTTC. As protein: CASSVGVAHTQETQYF.

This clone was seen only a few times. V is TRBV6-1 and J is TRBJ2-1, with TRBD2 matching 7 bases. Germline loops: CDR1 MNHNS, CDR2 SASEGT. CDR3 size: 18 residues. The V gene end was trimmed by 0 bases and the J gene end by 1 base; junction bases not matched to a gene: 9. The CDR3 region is CASSEALLAGVSYNEQFF. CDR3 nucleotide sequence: TGTGCCAGCAGTGAAGCGCTTCTGGCGGGAGTATCCTACAATGAGCAGTTCTTC.

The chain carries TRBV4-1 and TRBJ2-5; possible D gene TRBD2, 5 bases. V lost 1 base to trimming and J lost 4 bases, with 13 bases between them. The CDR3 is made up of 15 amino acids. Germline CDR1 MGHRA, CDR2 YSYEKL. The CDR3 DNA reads TGCGCCAGCAGCCAAGTCCGGAGGCGGCTAGAGACCCAGTACTTC. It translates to CASSQVRRRLETQYF.

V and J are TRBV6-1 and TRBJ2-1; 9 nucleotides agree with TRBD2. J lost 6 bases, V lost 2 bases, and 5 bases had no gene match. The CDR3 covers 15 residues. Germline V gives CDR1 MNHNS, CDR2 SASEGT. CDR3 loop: CASSESGLATNEQFF. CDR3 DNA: TGTGCCAGCAGTGAATCGGGACTAGCCACCAATGAGCAGTTCTTC.

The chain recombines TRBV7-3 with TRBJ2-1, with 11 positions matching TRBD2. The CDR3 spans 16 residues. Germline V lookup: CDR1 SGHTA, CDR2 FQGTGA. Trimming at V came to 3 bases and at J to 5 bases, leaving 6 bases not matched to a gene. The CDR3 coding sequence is TGTGCCAGCAGCTTCCTGACTAGCGGGGCCAACAATGAGCAGTTCTTC. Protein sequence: CASSFLTSGANNEQFF.

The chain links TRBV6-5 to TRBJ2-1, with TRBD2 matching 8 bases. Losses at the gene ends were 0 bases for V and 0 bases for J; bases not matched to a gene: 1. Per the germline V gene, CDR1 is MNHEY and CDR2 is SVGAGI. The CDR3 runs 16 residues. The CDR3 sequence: CASSYSSGSSYNEQFF. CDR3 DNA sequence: TGTGCCAGCAGTTACTCGAGCGGGAGCTCCTACAATGAGCAGTTCTTC.

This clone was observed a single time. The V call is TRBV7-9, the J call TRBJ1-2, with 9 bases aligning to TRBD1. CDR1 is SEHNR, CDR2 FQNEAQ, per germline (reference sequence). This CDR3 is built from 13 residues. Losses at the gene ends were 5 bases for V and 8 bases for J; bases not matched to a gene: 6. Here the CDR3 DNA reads TGTGCCAGCAGCGAACAGGGGGCGGAGGGCTACACCTTC. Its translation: CASSEQGAEGYTF.

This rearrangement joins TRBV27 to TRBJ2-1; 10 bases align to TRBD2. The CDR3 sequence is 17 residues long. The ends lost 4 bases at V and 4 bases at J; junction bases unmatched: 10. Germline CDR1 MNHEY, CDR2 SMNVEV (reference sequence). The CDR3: CASSSQAGGPGYNEQFF. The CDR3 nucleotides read TGTGCCAGCAGTTCCCAAGCGGGAGGGCCCGGATACAATGAGCAGTTCTTC.

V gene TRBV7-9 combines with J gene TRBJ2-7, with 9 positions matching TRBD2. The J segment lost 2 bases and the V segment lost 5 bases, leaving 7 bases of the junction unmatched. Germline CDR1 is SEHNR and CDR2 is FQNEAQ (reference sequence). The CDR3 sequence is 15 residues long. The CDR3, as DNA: TGTGCCAGCAGCCCCCCAGGCGGGAGGGCCTACGAGCAGTACTTC. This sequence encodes CASSPPGGRAYEQYF.

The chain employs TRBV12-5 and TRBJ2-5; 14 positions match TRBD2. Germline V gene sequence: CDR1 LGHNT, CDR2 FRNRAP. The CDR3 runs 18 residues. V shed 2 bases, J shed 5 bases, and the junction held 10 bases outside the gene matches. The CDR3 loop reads CASGLLGLAGVRGETQYF. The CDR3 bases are TGTGCTAGTGGTTTGCTGGGACTAGCGGGAGTGAGGGGCGAGACCCAGTACTTC.

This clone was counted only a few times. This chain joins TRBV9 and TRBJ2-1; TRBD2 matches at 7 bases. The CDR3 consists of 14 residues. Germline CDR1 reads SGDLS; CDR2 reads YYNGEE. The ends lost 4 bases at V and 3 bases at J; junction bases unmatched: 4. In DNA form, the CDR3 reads TGTGCCAGCAGCACCACTAGCGTCTACAATGAGCAGTTCTTC. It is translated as CASSTTSVYNEQFF. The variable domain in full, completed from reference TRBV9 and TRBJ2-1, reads DSGVTQTPKHLITATGQRVTLRCSPRSGDLSVYWYQQSLDQGLQFLIQYYNGEERAKGNILERFSAQQFPDLHSELNLSSLELGDSALYFCASSTTSVYNEQFFGPGTRLTVL.